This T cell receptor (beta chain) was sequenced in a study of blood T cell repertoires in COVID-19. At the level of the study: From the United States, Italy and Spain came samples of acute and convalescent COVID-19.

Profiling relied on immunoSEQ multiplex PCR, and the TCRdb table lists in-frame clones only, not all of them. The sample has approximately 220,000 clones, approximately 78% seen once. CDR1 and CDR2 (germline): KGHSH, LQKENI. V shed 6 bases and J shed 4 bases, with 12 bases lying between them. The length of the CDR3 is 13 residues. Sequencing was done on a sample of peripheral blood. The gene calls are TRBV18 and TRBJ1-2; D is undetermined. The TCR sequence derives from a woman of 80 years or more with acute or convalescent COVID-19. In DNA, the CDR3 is TGTGCCAGCTCCCAGGAGCGGGCCTATGGCTACACCTTC. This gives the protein CASSQERAYGYTF.